The entry below describes one T cell receptor beta chain. Its antigen is undetermined. The data were taken from a study of cytomegalovirus exposure and HLA in healthy donors. Findings and caveats of the study: As immune exposure information, only CMV serostatus was available. Three CMV-associated chains were confirmed in vitro to be specific for CMV antigens.

The PCR was carried out with 60 Vbeta primers and 13 Jbeta primers. The data were produced by immunoSEQ multiplex PCR, yet TCRdb's version contains in-frame clones alone and is incomplete. The sample holds about 200,000 clones. CDR1 SGHTA and CDR2 FQGTGA come from the germline V gene. J gave up 6 bases and V 5 bases, and 8 bases lay outside the gene matches. The CDR3 loop spans 15 amino acids. The chain combines TRBV7-3 with TRBJ2-3; 10 nucleotides line up with TRBD2. The TCR comes from a boy between 10 and 17 years old in good health and CMV-seronegative. The sample taken for sequencing was PBMCs. The CDR3 bases are TGTGCCAGCAGCCCGGAGCGGGGGGGCCGGGATACGCAGTATTTT. Amino acid sequence: CASSPERGGRDTQYF.